This TCR beta chain was recovered during a study of CD8 T cells in Susac syndrome. Study observations and caveats: The study's TCR sequencing and HLA analysis drew on a certain number of individuals. That number was acknowledged as relatively small.

This clonotype was seen just once. What it binds is not known. TCR beta was sequenced from blood CD8+ and CD4+ T cells. The authors negatively isolated CD8+ and CD4+ T cells and FACS-enriched TEMRA cells. The V and J ends lost 7 bases and 1 base respectively, with 10 bases between them. CDR3 length: 12 amino acids. CDR1 is SQVTM, CDR2 ANQGSEA, per germline. An input of about 0.5 to 1 ug of RNA was subjected to reverse transcription using random hexamers. With immunoSEQ multiplex PCR, TCR beta CDR3 was amplified across 54 Vbeta and 13 Jbeta. Each CDR3 protein gets one entry after TCRdb re-called the immunoSEQ multiplex PCR reads with MiXCR. The repertoire has 100,000 to 150,000 distinct CDR3 sequences, around 86% of them found once; the top ten carry approximately 0.51%.

The chain joins TRBV29-1 to TRBJ1-1; no clear D gene. The source is a human donor with multiple sclerosis. Sequenced material: CD8+ T cells from PBMCs. In DNA, the CDR3 is TGCAGCGCCGAAGGGCAGAACACTGAAGCTTTCTTT. It yields the protein CSAEGQNTEAFF.